This T cell receptor beta chain was identified during a study of blood T cell repertoires in COVID-19. A Seattle source enrolled patients during active infection and followed them longitudinally. The CDR3 is 15 residues long. Germline lookup yields CDR1 SGHAT and CDR2 FQDESV (reference sequence). V lost 4 bases to trimming and J lost 7 bases, with 17 bases between them. TCRdb keeps only in-frame clones here, not all; method: immunoSEQ multiplex PCR. The table has fewer than 70,000 clones, about 86% seen once. The gene calls are TRBV11-1 and TRBJ1-5; D might be TRBD1 (5 bases). The origin of this receptor is a man aged 40-55 years with COVID-19, enrolled during active disease. Sequencing was performed on peripheral blood. The CDR3 region has the DNA TGTGCCAGCAGCTCCTCCGTGGGGGGAAGGCAGCCCCAGCATTTT. This gives the protein CASSSSVGGRQPQHF.